The T cell receptor (beta chain) described here comes from a study of T cells in tumors after PD-1 blockade. In the study overall: Either cemiplimab 350 mg every 2 weeks or pembrolizumab 200 mg every 3 weeks was given. Some patients also took daily vismodegib 150 mg during anti-PD-1 treatment.

About this clone: Its target is not known.

The data were produced by immunoSEQ multiplex PCR, yet TCRdb's version contains in-frame clones alone and is incomplete. Among 45,000 to 50,000 clones listed, approximately 80% were seen once. Study conclusions and caveats: Some novel exhausted tumor clones appeared in pre-treatment blood, suggesting peripheral recruitment.

The sample was PBMCs, taken before anti-PD-1 therapy. The source of this sequence is a human donor with advanced basal cell or squamous cell carcinoma (not recorded which).

The CDR3 region has the DNA TGTGCCAGCAGCTTGACGACAGGGGGTGGCTCTAATGAAAAACTGTTTTTT. This encodes CASSLTTGGGSNEKLFF. This chain connects TRBV3-1 (or the pseudogene TRBV3-2) to TRBJ1-4, with TRBD1 identical over 9 bases. The V segment lost 5 bases and the J segment 3 bases; nucleotides outside the gene matches: 10. The germline CDR1 and CDR2 sequences are LGHDT and YNNKEL (reference sequence). CDR3 length: 17 residues.